Presented here are 27 T cell receptor beta chains from one specimen sequenced in a study of T cell responses to AZD1222 COVID-19 vaccine (dated by TCRdb to the early 2020s). The time point label here, explained by the study, means: about 28 days (+/-7) after the second vaccine dose. What this sample's treatment or condition label stands for: meningococcal conjugate vaccine given as trial control. The receptor library was made with the immunoSEQ multiplex PCR assay. The clones in this table, taken by TCRdb from immuneACCESS, are in-frame only. Not every clone is retained; where verified, under half of the shortfall comes from an unresolved V gene, and the cause of the rest is unknown. The sample table lists over 100,000 clones, over 75% of them with a count of one. Around 8% of the sample rests with the top ten. The sample in question was peripheral blood, obtained 28 days after the second dose of the MenACWY control vaccine. Receptor source: an adult who received the MenACWY meningococcal vaccine as a control.

This clone was seen just once. The V and J genes are TRBV19 and TRBJ1-1, with D uncertain. The CDR3 sequence is 14 residues long. Germline lookup yields CDR1 LNHDA and CDR2 SQIVND (reference sequence). V was pared by 1 base and J by 9 bases, with 15 bases between. The CDR3, as DNA: TGTGCCAGTAGTATAGGAGGCAGCGGAACCCAAGCTTTCTTT. It codes for CASSIGGSGTQAFF.

This rearrangement joins TRBV30 to TRBJ1-2; 7 bases are shared with TRBD1. The CDR3 has 15 amino acids. Germline loops: CDR1 GTSNPN, CDR2 SVGIG (reference sequence). The V segment lost 4 bases and the J segment 6 bases; nucleotides outside the gene matches: 14. CDR3 region: CAWTLSVTGRDGYTF. The CDR3 DNA follows: TGTGCCTGGACTCTTTCGGTGACAGGGAGGGATGGCTACACCTTC.

The rearrangement joins TRBV5-1 to TRBJ2-2, with a tentative D call TRBD1 (6 bases). Trimming shortened V by 1 base and J by 2 bases, and 12 bases separated the two germline ends. CDR1 and CDR2 (germline): SGHRS, YFSETQ. The CDR3 is made up of 16 amino acids. CDR3 sequence (DNA): TGCGCCAGCAGCTTGCTTGAAGGGGGAAACACCGGGGAGCTGTTTTTT. It codes for CASSLLEGGNTGELFF.

The gene calls are TRBV4-1 and TRBJ1-5; D is ambiguous. V gave up 5 bases and J gave up 0 bases, with 11 bases separating them. Germline CDR1 and CDR2: MGHRA and YSYEKL. This CDR3 is 15 amino acids long. The CDR3 loop is CASSVKIDSNQPQHF. In DNA, the CDR3 is TGCGCCAGCAGCGTCAAGATAGATAGCAATCAGCCCCAGCATTTT.

This chain links TRBV2 with TRBJ1-6; possibly TRBD1 for D (6 bases). CDR3 length equals 14 residues. V gave up 6 bases and J gave up 13 bases, with 19 bases separating them. Germline V gene lookup returns CDR1 SNHLY and CDR2 FYNNEI. In DNA, the CDR3 is TGTGCCAGCAGCGCCGGGACAAGGTCCCTTCCCCTCCACTTT. Amino acid sequence: CASSAGTRSLPLHF.

This rearrangement joins TRBV6-5 to TRBJ1-5, with TRBD1 as a possible D gene (6 bases). Germline values: CDR1 MNHEY, CDR2 SVGAGI. There are 15 residues in the CDR3. V was trimmed by 4 bases and J by 0 bases, leaving 10 bases between them. This chain's CDR3 is CASSSLQGSNQPQHF. The CDR3 DNA reads as TGTGCCAGCAGTTCCCTACAGGGTAGCAATCAGCCCCAGCATTTT.

This chain uses TRBV3-1 (or the pseudogene TRBV3-2) with TRBJ1-1; tentative D call: TRBD1 (5 bases). V was cut by 3 bases and J by 1 base, with 15 bases left in between. The CDR3 sequence is 16 residues long. The V gene's germline CDR1 is LGHDT and CDR2 YNNKEL (reference sequence). The CDR3: CASSQGGSQPNTEAFF. The CDR3 DNA reads as TGTGCCAGCAGCCAGGGGGGGTCACAGCCGAACACTGAAGCTTTCTTT.

This sequence joins TRBV5-6 and TRBJ2-3; TRBD2 matches at 7 bases. Germline assignment: CDR1 SGHDT and CDR2 YYEEEE. J gave up 2 bases and V 1 base, and 4 bases lay outside the gene matches. The CDR3 contains 15 residues. The DNA for the CDR3 is TGTGCCAGCAGCTTGAGGGGACTAACCACAGATACGCAGTATTTT. Its translation is CASSLRGLTTDTQYF.

The V call is TRBV24-1, the J call TRBJ2-1, with 9 bases matching TRBD2. The CDR3 spans 16 residues. Trimming took 2 bases from V and 1 from J; bases not matched to a gene: 2. Germline CDR1 reads KGHDR; CDR2 reads SFDVKD. CDR3 DNA: TGTGCCACCAGTGATTCCCTAGCGGGGTCCTACAATGAGCAGTTCTTC. Protein: CATSDSLAGSYNEQFF.

The chain links TRBV5-1 to TRBJ1-1; 7 nucleotides align to TRBD1. The germline V gene has CDR1 SGHRS and CDR2 YFSETQ. The CDR3 sequence is 13 residues long. The J segment lost 1 base and the V segment lost 4 bases, leaving 1 base of the junction unmatched. The chain's CDR3 is CASSHRGNTEAFF. In DNA, the CDR3 is TGCGCCAGCAGCCACAGGGGGAACACTGAAGCTTTCTTT.

The rearrangement uses TRBV19 and TRBJ2-2; D uncertain. The CDR3 is 15 amino acids. Deletions cut 3 bases from V and 4 bases from J, with 12 bases between. In germline, CDR1 is LNHDA, CDR2 SQIVND (reference sequence). The CDR3 bases are TGTGCCAGTAGTATCCCAGGTCGCGGCACCGGGGAGCTGTTTTTT. Translated: CASSIPGRGTGELFF. Full variable domain (remainder filled in from reference TRBV19 and TRBJ2-2): DGGITQSPKYLFRKEGQNVTLSCEQNLNHDAMYWYRQDPGQGLRLIYYSQIVNDFQKGDIAEGYSVSREKKESFPLTVTSAQKNPTAFYLCASSIPGRGTGELFFGEGSRLTVL.

The chain joins TRBV5-8 to TRBJ1-2; 9 positions agree with TRBD1. V lost 4 bases to trimming and J lost 5 bases; unmatched junction nucleotides: 6. CDR1 is SGHTS, CDR2 YDEGEE, per germline. There are 14 residues in the CDR3. The CDR3 bases are TGTGCCAGCAGCCTCCCGGGACAGGGATATGGCTACACCTTC. Residues: CASSLPGQGYGYTF.

The genes are TRBV6-6 and TRBJ1-2; D gene uncertain. Germline CDR1 and CDR2: MNHNY and SVGAGI (reference sequence). V was cut by 0 bases and J by 8 bases, with 10 bases left in between. The length of the CDR3 is 13 residues. CDR3 DNA sequence: TGTGCCAGCAGTTACTCACTACAAGAGGGCTACACCTTC. This translates into CASSYSLQEGYTF.

V gene TRBV27 combines with J gene TRBJ2-3; perhaps TRBD2 as D (5 bases). This CDR3 contains 13 residues. V was trimmed by 6 bases and J by 5 bases, leaving 12 bases between them. CDR1 is MNHEY and CDR2 is SMNVEV in the germline V gene (reference sequence). The DNA for the CDR3 is TGTGCCAGCAGCCCTACTAGTGGAGATACGCAGTATTTT. Its protein is CASSPTSGDTQYF.

A remark on this clone: This specimen includes other DNA sequences encoding the same CDR3. The V call is TRBV28, the J call TRBJ2-3; 7 bases line up with TRBD2. Germline V CDR1 and CDR2: MDHEN, SYDVKM. The CDR3 runs 15 residues. V was pared by 2 bases and J by 3 bases, with 5 bases of the junction left unmatched. The DNA of the CDR3 is TGTGCCAGCAGTTTACCTGGCGGGGGTACAGATACGCAGTATTTT. This sequence encodes CASSLPGGGTDTQYF.

The J gene is TRBJ1-4, the V gene TRBV3-1 (or the pseudogene TRBV3-2); 9 bases agree with TRBD1. Germline-derived CDR1 and CDR2 are LGHDT and YNNKEL (reference sequence). With V trimmed by 5 bases and J by 7 bases, 5 bases remained unmatched. The CDR3 contains 14 residues. In nucleotides, the CDR3 is TGTGCCAGCAGCTTAGGGGGACAGGGTGAAAAACTGTTTTTT. Its translation: CASSLGGQGEKLFF.

The J gene is TRBJ1-5, the V gene TRBV28, with a tentative D call TRBD1 (5 bases). The CDR3 spans 14 residues. The germline CDR1 and CDR2 sequences are MDHEN and SYDVKM. V was cut by 1 base and J by 5 bases, with 9 bases left in between. In DNA, the CDR3 is TGTGCCAGCAGTTTATCCGGGACGGATCAGCCCCAGCATTTT. Its translation: CASSLSGTDQPQHF.

The genes are TRBV28 and TRBJ1-2, with 8 bases that match TRBD1. Germline CDR1 MDHEN, CDR2 SYDVKM. The CDR3 contains 12 residues. The V and J ends lost 6 bases and 8 bases, in that order; junction bases with no gene match: 5. The CDR3 DNA sequence: TGTGCCAGCAGCCAAGGACAGGGAGGCTACACCTTC. It encodes CASSQGQGGYTF.

This chain joins TRBV7-9 and TRBJ2-7, with no clear D. The CDR3 extends over 15 amino acids. V was shortened by 1 base and J by 0 bases, with 10 bases between the two germline ends. The germline V gene encodes CDR1 SEHNR and CDR2 FQNEAQ (reference sequence). CDR3 residues: CASSLGQAGSYEQYF. The CDR3 region has the DNA TGTGCCAGCAGCTTAGGGCAGGCTGGCTCCTACGAGCAGTACTTC. Variable domain in full (rest from reference TRBV7-9 and TRBJ2-7): DTGVSQNPRHKITKRGQNVTFRCDPISEHNRLYWYRQTLGQGPEFLTYFQNEAQLEKSRLLSDRFSAERPKGSFSTLEIQRTEQGDSAMYLCASSLGQAGSYEQYFGPGTRLTVT.

The chain combines TRBV29-1 with TRBJ1-1, with D possibly being TRBD1 (6 bases). Germline assignment: CDR1 SQVTM and CDR2 ANQGSEA. V lost 6 bases and J lost 7, with 15 bases in between. CDR3 size: 12 residues. The CDR3 sequence is CSVGWTVGEAFF. DNA for the CDR3: TGCAGCGTCGGGTGGACAGTCGGTGAAGCTTTCTTT.

The rearrangement links TRBV2 to TRBJ2-2; 9 bases are shared with TRBD2. The CDR3 is 17 amino acids. Germline V gene data show CDR1 as SNHLY and CDR2 as FYNNEI. Unmatched junction bases numbered 9, after V lost 1 base and J lost 6 bases. CDR3 nucleotide sequence: TGTGCCAGCAGTGAAGTTGGGACTAGCAGGGTGGCCGGGGAGCTGTTTTTT. Its protein is CASSEVGTSRVAGELFF.

This chain joins TRBV24-1 and TRBJ2-1, with 8 bases aligning to TRBD2. After removal of 6 bases from V and 0 bases from J, the junction contained 3 bases not matched to a gene. CDR1 is KGHDR, CDR2 SFDVKD, per germline. The CDR3 runs 15 residues. The CDR3 DNA follows: TGTGCCACCAGTCTAAGCGGGAGCTCCTACAATGAGCAGTTCTTC. As protein: CATSLSGSSYNEQFF.

The gene calls are TRBV27 and TRBJ1-6; a weak D match, TRBD1 (6 bases). This CDR3 comprises 15 residues. V dropped 2 bases and J dropped 9 bases, with 14 bases sitting between them. Germline V gives CDR1 MNHEY, CDR2 SMNVEV (reference sequence). The CDR3 DNA reads as TGTGCCAGCAGTTTACGCGCAGGGGTGGGTTCACCCCTCCACTTT. This encodes CASSLRAGVGSPLHF.

The gene calls are TRBV12-2 and TRBJ2-5; TRBD1, the D gene given by the table, was not confirmed from the DNA. TRBV12-2 is a documented pseudogene. This CDR3 is built from 16 residues. The CDR3 DNA is TGTGCAAGTCGCTCACAGGGGGGATGGTGTGGAGAGACCCAGTACTTC. Amino acid sequence: CASRSQGGWCGETQYF.

V and J are TRBV4-1 and TRBJ2-1, with 8 positions matching TRBD2. CDR3 size: 16 residues. V was pared by 2 bases and J by 10 bases, with 13 bases of the junction left unmatched. In germline, CDR1 is MGHRA, CDR2 YSYEKL. The CDR3 reads CASSQIPGLGGSEQFF. Here the CDR3 DNA reads TGCGCCAGCAGCCAAATCCCGGGACTAGGCGGAAGCGAGCAGTTCTTC.

The CDR3 DNA follows: TGTGCCAGTAGTATAGAGATCAGGGTGAGGGACGGCTACACCTTC. Its protein is CASSIEIRVRDGYTF. The V gene is TRBV19, the J gene TRBJ1-2, with D perhaps matching TRBD1 (5 bases). The CDR3 runs to 15 residues. The germline gives CDR1 LNHDA, CDR2 SQIVND (reference sequence). Trimming removed 0 bases from V and 8 bases from J, with 16 bases in between.

This chain joins TRBV6-5 and TRBJ2-2, with D unclear. Trimming cost V 0 bases and J 6 bases, with 5 bases left between them. The CDR3 runs to 13 residues. From germline, CDR1 is MNHEY and CDR2 SVGAGI. The CDR3 nucleotides are TGTGCCAGCAGTTACTCGGCTCCCGGGGAGCTGTTTTTT. Translating it yields CASSYSAPGELFF.